This entry lists 8 T cell receptor beta chains sequenced from one sample in a study of CD8 T cells in Susac syndrome. An amount of RNA that ranged from roughly 0.5 to 1 ug was reverse transcribed with random hexamers. One entry per CDR3 protein results from TCRdb running MiXCR on the immunoSEQ multiplex PCR reads. The sample includes roughly 300,000 distinct CDR3 sequences, more than 75% of them seen just once. Source material: CD8+ T cells from PBMCs. The source is a human donor with multiple sclerosis.

This chain connects TRBV27 to TRBJ1-1; no clear D. This CDR3 contains 12 residues. The V gene's germline CDR1 is MNHEY and CDR2 SMNVEV (reference sequence). V was pared by 2 bases and J by 5 bases, with 6 bases between. CDR3 sequence (DNA): TGTGCCAGCAGTTTACCGGGGACTGAAGCTTTCTTT. Its translation is CASSLPGTEAFF.

This clonotype came up once. The CDR3 nucleotides are TGTGCCAGCAGCGTCAATTTCGGGTCGGAACTGTTTTTT. Amino acids: CASSVNFGSELFF. The chain uses TRBV11-1 and TRBJ1-4, with D hard to call. This CDR3 spans 13 amino acids. The germline V gene encodes CDR1 SGHAT and CDR2 FQDESV (reference sequence). Between the trimmed V and J ends, which lost 5 bases and 12 bases, there was a span of 16 bases.

The genes are TRBV19 and TRBJ1-5, with D unresolved. The CDR3 length is 14 residues. Germline lookup yields CDR1 LNHDA and CDR2 SQIVND (reference sequence). Trimming shortened V by 7 bases and J by 4 bases, and 14 bases separated the two germline ends. CDR3 sequence: CASNPGLLNQPQHF. DNA of the CDR3: TGTGCCAGTAACCCGGGCCTCCTTAATCAGCCCCAGCATTTT.

The chain recombines TRBV7-9 with TRBJ2-5; 8 positions match TRBD2. V lost 2 bases, J lost 5 bases, and 10 bases stayed unmatched. Germline V gene sequence: CDR1 SEHNR, CDR2 FQNEAQ (reference sequence). The CDR3 contains 16 residues. The CDR3 DNA sequence: TGTGCCAGCAGCTTATCCGAACGGGAGGGCGGCGAGACCCAGTACTTC. Its protein is CASSLSEREGGETQYF.

The rearrangement joins TRBV29-1 to TRBJ2-7; D remains ambiguous. Germline V gene sequence: CDR1 SQVTM, CDR2 ANQGSEA. This CDR3 contains 14 residues. V lost 2 bases and J 0 bases, leaving 11 bases between the germline ends. DNA for the CDR3: TGCAGCGTTGAATCAAAGAGGAGCTCCTACGAGCAGTACTTC. Translation gives CSVESKRSSYEQYF.

V is TRBV11-2 and J is TRBJ2-1; the match to TRBD2 covers 11 bases. This CDR3 region has 16 residues. The germline CDR1 and CDR2 sequences are SGHAT and FQNNGV. J gave up 1 base and V 3 bases, and 2 bases lay outside the gene matches. CDR3 region: CASSFGLAGSYNEQFF. The CDR3 DNA is TGTGCCAGCAGCTTCGGACTAGCGGGTTCCTACAATGAGCAGTTCTTC.

This clonotype was picked up a small number of times. J is TRBJ2-1 and V is TRBV9; TRBD2 is a possible D gene (5 bases). The CDR3 runs to 13 residues. Germline CDR1 SGDLS, CDR2 YYNGEE. Trimming removed 2 bases at V and 3 bases at J, with 6 bases between. Written as DNA, the CDR3 is TGTGCCAGCAGCGTCCGGGACTACAATGAGCAGTTCTTC. Amino acids: CASSVRDYNEQFF.

This sequence joins TRBV11-2 and TRBJ2-5; D is possibly TRBD1 (5 bases). The germline V and J ends were trimmed by 7 bases and 4 bases, with 7 bases remaining between them. The CDR3 consists of 11 residues. Germline V gives CDR1 SGHAT, CDR2 FQNNGV. The CDR3, as DNA: TGTGCCAGCACCAGGGCAGAGACCCAGTACTTC. Its translation is CASTRAETQYF.